The rows below give T cell receptor beta chains drawn from one sample of a study of T cell changes during pregnancy in multiple sclerosis. TCRdb's table, derived via immunoSEQ multiplex PCR, lists solely in-frame clones and lacks some. The top ten hold 3% to 4.5% of the sample, which has about 57,000 clones, 80% to 95% seen once. The sample consisted of peripheral blood, taken after pregnancy. The receptor set was obtained from a female donor in good health, enrolled as a control in a pregnancy study. The CDR3 runs from the conserved cysteine through the conserved F or W. The D gene is left open where the match is weak. Clone size, where shown, is once, few, many, or a class for clones that have expanded.

NA | TRBJ2-6 | TRBD1 | TRBV5-5 | CASSLRSEQGAGANVLTF | TGTGCCAGCAGCTTACGATCCGAACAGGGGGCTGGGGCCAACGTCCTGACTTTC
NA | TRBJ2-7 | TRBD1 | TRBV14 | CASSQIGGSRGEQYF | TGTGCCAGCAGCCAAATAGGGGGCTCCCGGGGAGAGCAGTACTTC
NA | TRBJ1-4 | NA | TRBV5-1 | CASSLTGSGNEKLFF | TGCGCCAGCAGCTTAACAGGGTCGGGGAATGAAAAACTGTTTTTT
NA | TRBJ1-3 | NA | TRBV18 | CASSPAKGETGNTIYF | TGTGCCAGCTCACCTGCTAAGGGGGAAACTGGAAACACCATATATTTT
NA | TRBJ2-5 | NA | TRBV5-1 | CASSFSWETQYF | TGCGCCAGCAGCTTCAGTTGGGAGACCCAGTACTTC
NA | TRBJ2-1 | TRBD2 | TRBV7-6 | CASSLVAGGRTYNEQFF | TGTGCCAGCAGCTTAGTCGCGGGGGGCCGGACCTACAATGAGCAGTTCTTC
once | TRBJ2-7 | TRBD2 | TRBV5-4 | CASSLISGIGLVNF | TGTGCCAGCAGCTTGATTAGCGGGATTGGACTGGTGAACTTC
NA | TRBJ1-1 | TRBD1 | TRBV10-3 | CAISEFKGQVARLNTEAFF | TGTGCCATCAGTGAATTTAAGGGACAGGTAGCGCGGTTGAACACTGAAGCTTTCTTT
NA | TRBJ1-1 | NA | TRBV5-1 | CASTSGHFMNTEAFF | TGCGCCAGCACTTCGGGACACTTTATGAACACTGAAGCTTTCTTT
once | TRBJ1-1 | TRBD1 | TRBV6-5 | CASSQITGASEAFF | TGTGCCAGCAGTCAAATAACAGGGGCCTCTGAAGCTTTCTTT
NA | TRBJ2-3 | TRBD1 | TRBV12-5 | CASGLVLGTGTDTQYF | TGTGCTAGTGGTTTGGTACTAGGGACAGGCACAGATACGCAGTATTTT
NA | TRBJ1-2 | NA | TRBV5-6 | CASSPFDSVGYTF | TGTGCCAGCAGCCCTTTTGACTCCGTTGGCTACACCTTC
NA | TRBJ2-1 | TRBD2 | TRBV29-1 | CSVRTSGDYEQFF | TGCAGCGTGCGGACTAGCGGGGACTATGAGCAGTTCTTC
NA | TRBJ2-5 | TRBD1 | TRBV7-9 | CASSLEGGQAETQYF | TGTGCCAGCAGCTTAGAGGGGGGACAGGCGGAGACCCAGTACTTC
NA | TRBJ2-6 | NA | TRBV9 | CASSSLRQPRSGANVLTF | TGTGCCAGCAGCAGCCTGAGGCAGCCCCGCTCTGGGGCCAACGTCCTGACTTTC
NA | TRBJ1-1 | NA | TRBV7-8 | CASSLWREVNTEAFF | TGTGCCAGCAGCTTATGGAGGGAAGTGAACACTGAAGCTTTCTTT
NA | TRBJ2-5 | TRBD2 | TRBV2 | CASSEDLAGVGQETQYF | TGTGCCAGCAGTGAAGACCTAGCGGGAGTAGGCCAAGAGACCCAGTACTTC
NA | TRBJ1-1 | NA | TRBV5-1 | CASSLESWRGGSEAFF | TGCGCCAGCAGCTTGGAGTCGTGGAGGGGTGGATCTGAAGCTTTCTTT
NA | TRBJ2-1 | TRBD2 | TRBV28 | CASSPPGLAGGEQFF | TGTGCCAGCAGCCCCCCGGGACTAGCGGGAGGAGAGCAGTTCTTC
NA | TRBJ1-6 | NA | TRBV6-6 | CASSYPPGHQNSPLHF | TGTGCCAGCAGTTACCCTCCGGGACATCAGAATTCACCCCTCCACTTT
NA | TRBJ2-1 | NA | TRBV6-4 | CASSISGFSYNEQFF | TGTGCCAGCAGTATATCCGGGTTCTCCTACAATGAGCAGTTCTTC
NA | TRBJ2-3 | NA | TRBV10-3 | CATGRSDTQYF | TGTGCCACGGGGAGGTCGGATACGCAGTATTTT
NA | TRBJ2-1 | TRBD2 | TRBV7-6 | CASSYGLAGGPQQFF | TGTGCCAGCAGCTACGGACTAGCGGGAGGGCCTCAGCAGTTCTTC
NA | TRBJ1-2 | TRBD1 | TRBV19 | CASNRGVTWANYGYTF | TGTGCCAGTAACAGGGGGGTTACTTGGGCTAACTATGGCTACACCTTC
NA | TRBJ2-7 | TRBD2 | TRBV27 | CASSRGGSSYEQYF | TGTGCCAGCAGCCGGGGGGGCAGCTCCTACGAGCAGTACTTC
NA | TRBJ2-7 | NA | TRBV7-2 | CASSLGPSVTYEQYF | TGTGCCAGCAGCTTAGGGCCTAGCGTGACCTACGAGCAGTACTTC
NA | TRBJ1-4 | NA | TRBV28 | CASSSLVATNEKLFF | TGTGCCAGCAGTAGCTTGGTAGCAACTAATGAAAAACTGTTTTTT
NA | TRBJ2-7 | TRBD1 | TRBV5-5 | CASSLAWDRDYEQYF | TGTGCCAGCAGCTTGGCCTGGGACAGGGACTACGAGCAGTACTTC
once | TRBJ2-6 | TRBD1 | TRBV18 | CASSLLGQGAPGANVLTF | TGTGCCAGCTCACTACTGGGACAGGGGGCGCCTGGGGCCAACGTCCTGACTTTC
NA | TRBJ2-3 | NA | TRBV6-6 | CASSGLASTDTQYF | TGTGCCAGCAGCGGGCTAGCTAGCACAGATACGCAGTATTTT
NA | TRBJ1-4 | TRBD1 | TRBV5-4 | CASSLKGRGLNEKLFF | TGTGCCAGCAGCTTGAAGGGCAGGGGGCTGAATGAAAAACTGTTTTTT
NA | TRBJ2-5 | TRBD2 | TRBV5-1 | CASSLTSGGEETQYF | TGCGCCAGCAGCTTGACTAGCGGGGGGGAAGAGACCCAGTACTTC
NA | TRBJ2-4 | NA | TRBV27 | CASSSQRENIQYF | TGTGCCAGCAGCTCGCAAAGGGAGAACATTCAGTACTTC
NA | TRBJ2-1 | TRBD2 | TRBV27 | CASSLTSGKDYNEQFF | TGTGCCAGCAGTCTGACTAGCGGCAAAGACTACAATGAGCAGTTCTTC
NA | TRBJ1-3 | NA | TRBV2 | CASTTGSGNTIYF | TGTGCCAGCACCACAGGGAGTGGAAACACCATATATTTT
NA | TRBJ1-1 | NA | TRBV27 | CASKESRGDTEAFF | TGTGCCAGCAAGGAGAGCCGGGGAGACACTGAAGCTTTCTTT
NA | TRBJ2-1 | TRBD2 | TRBV6-5 | CASSPNRLAGQFF | TGTGCCAGCAGTCCCAATAGACTAGCCGGGCAGTTCTTC
NA | TRBJ2-5 | TRBD2 | TRBV29-1 | CSVETSGTETQYF | TGCAGCGTTGAGACTAGCGGGACGGAGACCCAGTACTTC
NA | TRBJ1-2 | NA | TRBV19 | CASSNQQALSYGYTF | TGTGCCAGTAGTAACCAACAGGCGCTTAGCTATGGCTACACCTTC
NA | TRBJ2-1 | NA | TRBV19 | CASSIRGGEQFF | TGTGCCAGTAGTATTCGGGGAGGTGAGCAGTTCTTC